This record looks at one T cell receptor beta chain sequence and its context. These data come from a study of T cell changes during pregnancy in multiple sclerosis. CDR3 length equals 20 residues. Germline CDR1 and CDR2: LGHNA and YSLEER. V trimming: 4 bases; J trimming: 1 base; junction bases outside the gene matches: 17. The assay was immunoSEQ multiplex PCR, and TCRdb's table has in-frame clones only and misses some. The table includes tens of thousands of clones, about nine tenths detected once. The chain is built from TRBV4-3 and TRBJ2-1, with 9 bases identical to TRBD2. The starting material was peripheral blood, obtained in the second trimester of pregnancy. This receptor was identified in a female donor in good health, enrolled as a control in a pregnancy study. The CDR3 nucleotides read TGCGCCAGCAGCCCCACAGGGTTCCTCGGACTAGCGCTTTCCTACAATGAGCAGTTCTTC. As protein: CASSPTGFLGLALSYNEQFF.